What follows are 22 T cell receptor beta chains derived from one specimen sequenced in a study of CD8 T cells in Susac syndrome. A quantity of about 0.5 to 1 ug RNA underwent reverse transcription using random hexamers. TCRdb redid the calling of the immunoSEQ multiplex PCR reads with MiXCR, one entry per CDR3 protein. The sample consists of 160,000 or so distinct CDR3 sequences, just over 90% of them appearing once. The sequenced material came from CD4+ T cells from PBMCs. The receptors were gathered from a human donor in good health.

This clonotype was recorded only once. V gene TRBV19 combines with J gene TRBJ2-7; TRBD1 is a possible D gene (6 bases). This CDR3 region has 13 residues. CDR1 and CDR2 (germline): LNHDA, SQIVND (reference sequence). Trimming cost V 5 bases and J 3 bases, with 11 bases left between them. The CDR3 here is CASSVTGYYEQYF. The CDR3 DNA follows: TGTGCCAGTAGTGTTACAGGGTACTACGAGCAGTACTTC.

The chain carries TRBV9 and TRBJ1-2, with 10 nucleotides matching TRBD1. Germline-derived CDR1 and CDR2 are SGDLS and YYNGEE. The V segment lost 3 bases and the J segment 5 bases; nucleotides outside the gene matches: 13. The CDR3 extends over 17 amino acids. The chain's CDR3 is CASSAGTGVHLSYGYTF. CDR3 nucleotides: TGTGCCAGCAGCGCCGGGACAGGGGTACACCTCTCATATGGCTACACCTTC.

The chain links TRBV2 to TRBJ2-1, with D maybe TRBD2 (5 bases). Trimming stripped 7 bases from V and 2 bases from J, with 12 bases between. The germline V gene encodes CDR1 SNHLY and CDR2 FYNNEI. This CDR3 is built from 14 residues. The CDR3 sequence: CASKEESAYNEQFF. In nucleotides, the CDR3 is TGTGCCAGCAAGGAGGAAAGCGCCTACAATGAGCAGTTCTTC.

The chain combines TRBV18 with TRBJ1-1, with unresolved D. The V end was cut by 6 bases, the J end by 4 bases, with 12 bases between. The CDR3 length is 13 residues. The germline V gene encodes CDR1 KGHSH and CDR2 LQKENI. Here the CDR3 reads CASSPAEGTEAFF. CDR3 in DNA: TGTGCCAGCTCCCCTGCTGAGGGCACTGAAGCTTTCTTT.

The chain joins TRBV18 to TRBJ1-5; tentative D call: TRBD1 (6 bases). CDR1 is KGHSH, CDR2 LQKENI, per germline. The CDR3 has 15 amino acids. Trimming took 0 bases from V and 4 from J, leaving 10 bases between them. CDR3 sequence (DNA): TGTGCCAGCTCACCACCCCGGACAGCTAATCAGCCCCAGCATTTT. Translated, it gives CASSPPRTANQPQHF.

The chain has TRBV5-1 and TRBJ2-5, with 8 bases matching TRBD2. J was trimmed by 7 bases and V by 3 bases; bases with no gene match: 14. The germline V gene has CDR1 SGHRS and CDR2 YFSETQ. The CDR3 covers 16 residues. The CDR3 here is CASSSPAGESRGTQYF. As DNA, the CDR3 is TGCGCCAGCAGCTCACCAGCGGGGGAGTCAAGGGGGACCCAGTACTTC.

The V gene is TRBV19, the J gene TRBJ2-1; 10 positions agree with TRBD1. There are 16 residues in the CDR3. From germline, CDR1 is LNHDA and CDR2 SQIVND (reference sequence). V gave up 4 bases and J gave up 3 bases; unmatched junction bases: 6. The CDR3: CASSNPGQGFYNEQFF. CDR3 DNA: TGTGCCAGTAGTAACCCGGGACAGGGGTTCTACAATGAGCAGTTCTTC.

Here the CDR3 DNA reads TGCAGTGCTAGAGATCAAGGACAGGGGGATGGCTACACCTTC. Protein: CSARDQGQGDGYTF. The chain carries TRBV20-1 and TRBJ1-2; 10 bases align to TRBD1. CDR1 DFQATT and CDR2 SNEGSKA come from the germline V gene (reference sequence). V lost 0 bases and J lost 6; bases outside the gene matches: 4. This CDR3 comprises 14 residues.

The chain couples TRBV4-1 to TRBJ1-3, with D perhaps matching TRBD1 (5 bases). Trimming left V 0 bases short and J 2 bases short, with 11 bases between. Germline loops: CDR1 MGHRA, CDR2 YSYEKL. The CDR3 totals 16 residues. DNA for the CDR3: TGCGCCAGCAGCCAAGATTGGGGGATTACTGGAAACACCATATATTTT. Its translation is CASSQDWGITGNTIYF.

The V and J genes are TRBV19 and TRBJ1-2; 7 bases are shared with TRBD1. Trimming took 4 bases from V and 1 from J; bases not matched to a gene: 3. Germline CDR1 and CDR2: LNHDA and SQIVND (reference sequence). The CDR3 extends over 14 amino acids. The DNA for the CDR3 is TGTGCCAGTAGTAAGGGGGACAGTAACTATGGCTACACCTTC. This encodes CASSKGDSNYGYTF.

The V and J genes are TRBV5-6 and TRBJ1-1; the D gene is possibly TRBD1 (6 bases). The CDR3 is 14 residues long. The ends were cut back, 3 bases at V and 6 bases at J, with 15 bases in the middle. The germline gives CDR1 SGHDT, CDR2 YYEEEE. This chain's CDR3 is CASSSGGYRAEAFF. DNA of the CDR3: TGTGCCAGCAGCTCCGGGGGCTATCGCGCTGAAGCTTTCTTT.

CDR3 protein: CASSLDGTGIISKGYF. The CDR3 DNA is TGCGCCAGCAGCTTGGACGGGACAGGAATAATATCCAAGGGGTATTTT. The V call is TRBV5-1, the J call TRBJ2-3; 8 bases fit TRBD1. Germline CDR1 is SGHRS and CDR2 is YFSETQ. The CDR3 covers 16 residues. V lost 0 bases, J lost 14 bases, and 17 bases stayed unmatched.

In this sample, this clonotype turned up once. The chain uses TRBV12-3 or TRBV12-4 and TRBJ1-6; 7 bases align to TRBD1. The CDR3 loop spans 14 amino acids. V was clipped by 3 bases and J by 9 bases; unmatched bases: 5. The CDR3 reads CASSFEQGLSPLHF. CDR3 bases: TGTGCCAGCAGTTTTGAACAGGGGCTTTCACCCCTCCACTTT.

This clonotype was seen just once. This rearrangement joins TRBV7-3 to TRBJ2-4; D is undetermined. The CDR3 spans 13 residues. Looked up from germline, CDR1 is SGHTA and CDR2 is FQGTGA. Trimming shortened V by 0 bases and J by 4 bases, and 4 bases separated the two germline ends. The CDR3 region is CASSLTGKNIQYF. The CDR3 DNA sequence: TGTGCCAGCAGCTTAACGGGGAAAAACATTCAGTACTTC.

This rearrangement joins TRBV20-1 to TRBJ1-6; a weak D match, TRBD1 (6 bases). The germline V and J ends were trimmed by 0 bases and 9 bases, with 15 bases remaining between them. The CDR3 sequence is 15 residues long. CDR1 is DFQATT, CDR2 SNEGSKA, per germline (reference sequence). This CDR3 reads CSAREKGQPVSPLHF. Written as DNA, the CDR3 is TGCAGTGCTAGAGAAAAAGGACAGCCTGTTTCACCCCTCCACTTT.

The chain has TRBV9 and TRBJ2-5; 10 positions match TRBD1. The ends lost 0 bases at V and 4 bases at J; junction bases unmatched: 3. This CDR3 contains 15 residues. CDR1 and CDR2 (germline): SGDLS, YYNGEE. DNA for the CDR3: TGTGCCAGCAGCGTAGGAGGGACAGGGGCAGAGACCCAGTACTTC. Protein: CASSVGGTGAETQYF.

The CDR3, as DNA: TGTGCCAGTAGCGACAGTAATAGCAATCAGCCCCAGCATTTT. This gives the protein CASSDSNSNQPQHF. V usage is TRBV19 and J usage is TRBJ1-5; possibly TRBD1 for D (5 bases). Trimming left V 6 bases short and J 0 bases short, with 9 bases between. Germline V gives CDR1 LNHDA, CDR2 SQIVND (reference sequence). The CDR3 extends over 14 amino acids.

The chain joins TRBV20-1 to TRBJ1-5; a possible D gene is TRBD1 (5 bases). Germline V lookup: CDR1 DFQATT, CDR2 SNEGSKA (reference sequence). This CDR3 comprises 14 residues. V gave up 2 bases and J gave up 2 bases, with 10 bases separating them. The CDR3 DNA is TGCAGTGCTAGAATGGGGGAAGGCAATCAGCCCCAGCATTTT. This translates into CSARMGEGNQPQHF.

This rearrangement joins TRBV4-1 to TRBJ2-3; D gene unclear. Germline V gene lookup returns CDR1 MGHRA and CDR2 YSYEKL. The V end was cut by 1 base, the J end by 7 bases, with 18 bases between. The CDR3 is made up of 16 amino acids. CDR3 nucleotides: TGCGCCAGCAGCCAAGCCCCCCTCCGCCTTGCGAATACGCAGTATTTT. It specifies CASSQAPLRLANTQYF.

This chain links TRBV12-3 or TRBV12-4 with TRBJ2-2; possibly TRBD1 or TRBD2 for D (6 bases each). Between the trimmed V and J ends, which lost 3 bases and 3 bases, there was a span of 11 bases. This CDR3 contains 15 residues. CDR3 in DNA: TGTGCCAGCAGTTTGAGGGGGGATCACACCGGGGAGCTGTTTTTT. It codes for CASSLRGDHTGELFF.

The CDR3 spells CASQAPGTGGDGYTF. The CDR3 DNA reads TGTGCCAGCCAAGCCCCCGGGACAGGGGGGGATGGCTACACCTTC. The V gene is TRBV19, the J gene TRBJ1-2; 11 bases line up with TRBD1. The germline V gene has CDR1 LNHDA and CDR2 SQIVND (reference sequence). The CDR3 has 15 amino acids. V lost 9 bases and J lost 6; bases outside the gene matches: 12.

This chain joins TRBV12-3 or TRBV12-4 and TRBJ1-1, with D possibly TRBD1 on 6 matching bases. V gave up 5 bases and J gave up 2 bases, with 12 bases separating them. This CDR3 is 14 amino acids long. The CDR3 loop is CASSPDRYNTEAFF. The CDR3 region has the DNA TGTGCCAGCAGTCCTGACAGGTACAACACTGAAGCTTTCTTT.